This T cell receptor (beta chain) was observed in a study of blood T cell repertoires in COVID-19 (dated by TCRdb to about 2020). Study-wide context: Samples covering the acute and convalescent phases of COVID-19 were provided by collaborators in the United States, Italy and Spain. The prospective study material was composed of cDNA or gDNA derived from T cells, B-cell-depleted T cells, or PBMCs. Deeply sampled blood TCRbeta repertoires from subjects exposed to, actively infected with, or recovered from COVID-19 were included in the dataset. The repertoires were released in a freely available public database meant as a resource for research on the immune response to SARS-CoV-2. Samples were obtained from the ongoing ImmuneRACE study (first 160 participants) and from about 1,300 subjects provided by 6 global collaborators. Sample metadata almost always included a de-identified subject ID, COVID-19 status, age in years and sex. HLA class I and class II types, where available, came from metadata supplied by the sample provider rather than from assay-based typing. What the authors observed across the whole study: The amount of clinical and demographic metadata varied by source and participant and was provided uncurated.

Unmatched junction bases come to 7, with V trimmed by 4 bases and J by 11 bases. CDR1 and CDR2 (SGHNT, YYREEE) derive from the germline V gene (reference sequence). From cysteine to phenylalanine, the CDR3 is 12 amino acids long. Of the read, only the CDR3 DNA is kept; its 36 bases are in frame from base 1. The immunoSEQ Assay, a bias-controlled multiplex PCR, was used to amplify TCRbeta CDR3 regions from genomic DNA. Per the original workflow: Within the assay, amplification of reference gene primers was used to estimate how many nucleated cells each sample contained. To quantify the absolute abundance of each unique TCRbeta CDR3 rearrangement, sequence reads were collapsed and filtered. For each sample, productive Simpson clonality was calculated by taking the square root of Simpson's diversity index across productive rearrangements. The clones in this table, taken by TCRdb from immuneACCESS, are in-frame only. Not every clone is retained; where verified, under half of the shortfall comes from an unresolved V gene, and the cause of the rest is unknown. V, J and clone size reflect that table, while D and trimming were determined from the DNA. This sample comprises some 150,000 clones, approximately 80% of them detected only once. The ten largest make up around 3.1% of the sample.

Whole blood was collected in K2EDTA tubes by collaborating institutions according to the institutions' own protocols. For TCRbeta analysis, collaborator samples were shipped as frozen whole blood, as isolated PBMCs, or as DNA extracted from either sample type. Concerning this clone itself: No cognate antigen has been identified for it. There are no base qualities to consult, and no much larger clone falls within one base.

The V and J genes are TRBV5-4 and TRBJ2-3, with 7 junctional bases fitting TRBD2. The sample comprised peripheral blood. This receptor was identified in a woman aged 40 to 50 with active or convalescent COVID-19. The nucleotide sequence reads TGTGCCAGCAGCATCAGCGGGGCTGTGCAGTATTTT. Its protein product is CASSISGAVQYF.